These T cell receptor beta chains were read from a single sample in a study of blood T cells in healthy people across ages. TCRdb passed the 5' RACE reads through MiXCR, listing each CDR3 protein once. The sample carries over 1.5 million distinct CDR3 sequences, approximately 50% recorded once. Sequencing used blood. Every receptor here comes from a woman in her thirties or forties in good health. Both conserved end residues are part of each CDR3. D genes are given only for firm matches. Not every row has a clone size; where given, it reads once, few, many or a size class.

v_call	clone_size	d_call	j_call	cdr3_aa	cdr3_nt
TRBV4-3	few	NA	TRBJ1-2	CASSQDPRSNYGYTF	TGCGCCAGCAGCCAAGATCCCCGTTCTAACTATGGCTACACCTTC
TRBV5-1	few	NA	TRBJ2-5	CASSSGSSSETQYF	TGCGCCAGCAGCTCCGGTAGTTCATCAGAGACCCAGTACTTC
TRBV19	NA	NA	TRBJ2-7	CASSIRRSYEQYF	TGTGCCAGTAGTATTAGGAGATCCTACGAGCAGTACTTC
TRBV6-6	NA	NA	TRBJ1-5	CASSYRAFLDQPQHF	TGTGCCAGCAGTTACAGGGCTTTCCTCGATCAGCCCCAGCATTTT
TRBV18	NA	NA	TRBJ1-5	CASSRTNDQPQHF	TGTGCCAGCTCACGGACGAACGATCAGCCCCAGCATTTT
TRBV4-3	few	TRBD1	TRBJ2-5	CASSQTTGAQETQYF	TGCGCCAGCAGCCAAACGACAGGGGCCCAAGAGACCCAGTACTTC
TRBV7-6	NA	NA	TRBJ1-6	CASSLSADYNSPLHF	TGTGCCAGCAGCTTATCGGCGGACTATAATTCACCCCTCCACTTT
TRBV7-9	NA	TRBD1	TRBJ2-7	CAGSPRQGAYEQYF	TGTGCCGGCAGCCCGCGACAGGGGGCATACGAGCAGTACTTC
TRBV14	NA	TRBD1	TRBJ2-4	CASSQEGTVFASKNIQYF	TGTGCCAGCAGCCAAGAGGGGACAGTATTCGCCAGTAAAAACATTCAGTACTTC
TRBV20-1	NA	TRBD2	TRBJ2-1	CSARMPIAGGSSYNEQFF	TGCAGTGCCAGGATGCCGATAGCGGGGGGCAGCTCCTACAATGAGCAGTTCTTC
TRBV7-2	NA	NA	TRBJ2-5	CASRPTRAQETQYF	TGTGCCAGCAGGCCCACCAGGGCCCAAGAGACCCAGTACTTC
TRBV15	few	NA	TRBJ2-5	CATSRVGLQETQYF	TGTGCCACCAGCAGAGTAGGCCTACAAGAGACCCAGTACTTC
TRBV6-6	NA	TRBD1	TRBJ1-5	CASIGTALNQPQHF	TGTGCCAGCATCGGGACAGCTTTGAATCAGCCCCAGCATTTT
TRBV6-2/TRBV6-3	NA	NA	TRBJ2-3	CASEGSTDTQYF	TGTGCCAGCGAGGGATCTACAGATACGCAGTATTTT
TRBV2	NA	NA	TRBJ1-2	CASSDPWGYGYTF	TGTGCCAGCAGTGACCCTTGGGGCTATGGCTACACCTTC
TRBV13	NA	TRBD2	TRBJ2-5	CASSLASGAVYETQYF	TGTGCCAGCAGCTTAGCTAGCGGGGCCGTATATGAGACCCAGTACTTC
TRBV6-5	NA	TRBD1	TRBJ2-5	CASSYFQGARKTQYF	TGTGCCAGCAGTTACTTCCAGGGGGCGAGAAAGACCCAGTACTTC
TRBV12-3/TRBV12-4	NA	NA	TRBJ1-4	CASRSTDYREKLFF	TGTGCCAGCAGATCGACAGACTACCGCGAAAAACTGTTTTTT
TRBV29-1	few	NA	TRBJ1-5	CSVGGNGNQPQHF	TGCAGCGTTGGCGGAAATGGCAATCAGCCCCAGCATTTT
TRBV20-1	NA	NA	TRBJ1-6	CSASQGRQNSPLHF	TGCAGTGCTAGTCAGGGACGGCAAAATTCACCCCTCCACTTT
TRBV4-2	NA	NA	TRBJ2-3	CASSQVTGGRVDTQYF	TGTGCCAGCAGCCAAGTTACCGGGGGGCGGGTAGATACGCAGTATTTT
TRBV6-5	few	TRBD1	TRBJ2-1	CASSATGEGHNEQFF	TGTGCCAGCAGTGCGACAGGGGAAGGCCACAATGAGCAGTTCTTC
TRBV7-9	NA	NA	TRBJ2-5	CASSSRLGRGETQYF	TGTGCCAGCAGCTCTCGACTAGGACGGGGGGAGACCCAGTACTTC